This TCR beta chain was observed in a study of CXCR3-negative and CXCR3-positive naive CD8 T cells. CDR1 and CDR2 (germline): MGHRA, YSYEKL. The CDR3 is 14 amino acids. Naive CD8+ T cells were CD45RO-CCR7+CD27+CD95-. UMI labels and 5' RACE were used to prepare the TRB cDNA libraries. For each CDR3 protein, TCRdb gives one entry from its re-call of the 5' RACE reads, without DNA. Its table lists approximately 88,000 distinct CDR3 sequences. The rearrangement uses TRBV4-1 and TRBJ1-1; TCRdb proposes TRBD1, but this gene call is untestable without DNA. The origin of this receptor is a human donor in good health. Some clones in this sample may be carry-over from other donors' samples. The material sequenced was naive CXCR3- CD8+ T cells from blood. The subset was: CD45RO-CCR7+CD27+CD95- naive CD8+ T cells lacking CXCR3 (TNR3-). CDR3 residues: CASSLSGTATEAFF.